This T cell receptor (beta chain) was profiled in a study of blood T cell repertoires in COVID-19 (dated by TCRdb to the early 2020s). Study-level background: Samples from collaborators originated in the United States, Italy and Spain and spanned both the acute and convalescent phases of COVID-19. Samples came from the ongoing ImmuneRACE study (first 160 participants) plus 1,254 subjects from 6 global collaborators. Sample metadata almost always included a de-identified subject ID, COVID-19 status, age in years and sex. HLA class I and class II types, where available, came from metadata supplied by the sample provider rather than from assay-based typing. Subjects who had been exposed to COVID-19, were actively infected with it, or had recovered from it provided the deeply sampled blood TCRbeta repertoires that made up the dataset. The repertoires were made available in a free public database intended to serve as a resource for research on the immune response to SARS-CoV-2. The material from the prospective study consisted of cDNA or gDNA derived from T cells, B-cell-depleted T cells, or PBMCs. What the study reported, not specific to this receptor: How much clinical and demographic metadata was included differed by source and by participant, and the metadata was provided uncurated.

The germline V gene provides CDR1 LGHNA and CDR2 YSLEER. The CDR3 goes from the cysteine to the phenylalanine over 16 residues. Just CDR3 DNA is preserved here, 48 bases in frame from base 1. V is pared back by 4 bases and J by 2 bases, with 15 bases lying between the germline termini. This clone came up a few times. The antigen this receptor binds is unknown. Base-call qualities are not available, and no considerably larger clone is one nucleotide away. Enrolling through a virtual design, the prospective study's participants ranged in age from roughly 18 to 89 years and lived across roughly 24 United States geographic areas. Cohort assignment in the prospective study relied on participant-reported clinical history from a screening survey and a study questionnaire. For ImmuneRACE Cohort 3, a participant was defined as recovered based on two consecutive negative NP/OP PCR tests, clearance by a healthcare professional, or resolution of symptoms. Each participant in the prospective study had whole blood, serum and a nasopharyngeal or oropharyngeal swab collected by mobile phlebotomists. Participants in the prospective study had the option to provide additional blood draws and questionnaires over a roughly 2-month period. Blood samples from the prospective study were shipped frozen or at room temperature prior to DNA extraction.

The immunoSEQ Assay, a bias-controlled multiplex PCR, was used to amplify TCRbeta CDR3 regions from genomic DNA. Regarding the original processing steps: The number of nucleated cells in each sample was estimated from the amplification of reference gene primers within the assay. Sequence reads were collapsed and filtered to measure the absolute abundance of every unique TCRbeta CDR3 rearrangement. For each sample, productive Simpson clonality was calculated as the square root of Simpson's diversity index across productive rearrangements. TCRdb took this table from immuneACCESS and kept in-frame rearrangements with V and J called. Such tables lack part of the clones; where checked against another copy, unresolved V genes explain under half of the gap, and the rest is unexplained. The DNA was the basis for D and trimming; V, J and clone size are from that table. The sample table lists hundreds of thousands of clones, less than 90% of them with a count of one. Jointly, the top ten make up under 1.3% of the sample.

The source of this sequence is a woman in her thirties who had recovered from COVID-19. The sample consisted of PBMCs or T cells enriched from blood (not recorded which). This chain joins TRBV4-3 to TRBJ1-3, with the D gene uncertain. The DNA sequence is given as TGCGCCAGCAGCCCCTTCCTCGGGGAGGCTGGAAACACCATATATTTT. This yields the protein CASSPFLGEAGNTIYF.